Following are 29 T cell receptor beta chains from one sample sequenced in a study of blood T cells in healthy people across ages. Alongside a J-beta primer mix, a sample-barcoded 5' primer served in a second PCR lasting roughly 7 to 12 cycles. In TCRdb, the 5' RACE reads were re-called with MiXCR into one record per CDR3 protein. The sample yields over a million distinct CDR3 sequences, over 35% seen once. Specimen: blood. All receptors come from a woman in her sixties in good health.

Only a few counts were recorded for this clonotype. J is TRBJ2-7 and V is TRBV5-1, with D possibly matching TRBD1 (5 bases). Germline-derived CDR1 and CDR2 are SGHRS and YFSETQ. This CDR3 spans 13 amino acids. The V end lost 4 bases, the J end lost 2 bases, and 10 bases lay between the germline ends. The DNA of the CDR3 is TGCGCCAGCAGCGTGGACAACGCCTACGAGCAGTACTTC. It is translated as CASSVDNAYEQYF.

CDR3 in DNA: TGTGCCGGCCGTGGGCATAGGGGATACGAGCAGTACTTC. Amino acid sequence: CAGRGHRGYEQYF. The V and J genes are TRBV27 and TRBJ2-4; the D gene is possibly TRBD1 (5 bases). TRBJ2-7 matches the DNA end more closely, so the J call is doubtful. The CDR3 contains 13 residues. The germline V gene has CDR1 MNHEY and CDR2 SMNVEV (reference sequence).

The genes are TRBV20-1 and TRBJ2-7; D possibly corresponds to TRBD2 (5 bases). The CDR3 extends over 14 amino acids. Per germline, CDR1 DFQATT and CDR2 SNEGSKA (reference sequence). The V and J ends lost 0 bases and 7 bases respectively, with 16 bases between them. The CDR3 sequence is CSARDRGGTNEQYF. The CDR3, as DNA: TGCAGTGCTAGAGATCGTGGAGGAACCAATGAGCAGTACTTC.

This clonotype was observed a few times. The V call is TRBV6-5, the J call TRBJ2-4; D may be TRBD1 or TRBD2 (5 bases each). The CDR3 length is 14 residues. Germline-derived CDR1 and CDR2 are MNHEY and SVGAGI. V lost 6 bases, J lost 4 bases, and 13 bases lay in between. The CDR3 nucleotides are TGTGCCAGCAGCCCCGGGACCCTGAAAAACATTCAGTACTTC. Translating gives CASSPGTLKNIQYF.

The rearrangement links TRBV4-2 to TRBJ2-1, with TRBD2 identical over 13 bases. Germline values: CDR1 LGHNA, CDR2 YNFKEQ. After removal of 2 bases from V and 8 bases from J, the junction contained 3 bases not matched to a gene. The CDR3 spans 15 residues. DNA of the CDR3: TGTGCCAGCAGCCAAATCGGACTAGCGGGGGATGAGCAGTTCTTC. This translates into CASSQIGLAGDEQFF.

The chain is built from TRBV19 and TRBJ1-2, with D possibly being TRBD1 (6 bases). Germline V gene lookup returns CDR1 LNHDA and CDR2 SQIVND (reference sequence). The V end was cut by 7 bases, the J end by 11 bases, with 26 bases between. The CDR3 has 15 residues. The CDR3 coding sequence is TGTGCCAGTACCGAAGTTTGGTCACAATCAGGGGAGTACACCTTC. Its protein product is CASTEVWSQSGEYTF. Supplemented by reference TRBV19 and TRBJ1-2, the full variable domain reads DGGITQSPKYLFRKEGQNVTLSCEQNLNHDAMYWYRQDPGQGLRLIYYSQIVNDFQKGDIAEGYSVSREKKESFPLTVTSAQKNPTAFYLCASTEVWSQSGEYTFGSGTRLTVV.

The chain is built from TRBV20-1 and TRBJ2-1; D gene ambiguous. CDR1 DFQATT and CDR2 SNEGSKA come from the germline V gene (reference sequence). The CDR3 totals 18 residues. V dropped 0 bases and J dropped 7 bases, with 25 bases sitting between them. The CDR3 region has the DNA TGCAGTGCTAGAGATCGGTCAGAAAGGACCGTAAATGTTAATGAGCAGTTCTTC. This gives the protein CSARDRSERTVNVNEQFF.

The J gene is TRBJ2-7, the V gene TRBV7-8; 11 nucleotides agree with TRBD1. Per the germline V gene, CDR1 is SGHVS and CDR2 is FQNEAQ. Trimming removed 0 bases from V and 0 bases from J; junction bases left unmatched: 19. This CDR3 is built from 22 residues. This CDR3 is CASSLALSTGTGGLGPSYEQYF. The CDR3 nucleotides are TGTGCCAGCAGCTTAGCCCTCTCCACCGGGACAGGGGGTTTAGGGCCCTCCTACGAGCAGTACTTC.

The chain carries TRBV2 and TRBJ2-7; 9 bases are a match to TRBD2. Trimming took 0 bases from V and 3 from J; bases not matched to a gene: 3. The CDR3 is 15 amino acids. Germline V lookup: CDR1 SNHLY, CDR2 FYNNEI. CDR3: CASSEATSGFYEQYF. In DNA form, the CDR3 reads TGTGCCAGCAGTGAAGCGACTAGCGGATTCTACGAGCAGTACTTC.

As DNA, the CDR3 is TGTGCCAGCAGTTACGGTGACACCAACTACGAGCAGTACTTC. Its translation is CASSYGDTNYEQYF. The J gene is TRBJ2-7, the V gene TRBV6-5; D not resolved. Trimming pared 2 bases from V and 3 bases from J, leaving 11 bases between. Germline CDR1 MNHEY, CDR2 SVGAGI. CDR3 size: 14 residues.

The gene calls are TRBV6-2 or TRBV6-3 and TRBJ2-5, with 7 bases that match TRBD1. Germline CDR1 reads MNHEY; CDR2 reads SVGEGT. The junction had 15 bases not matched to a gene; V was cut back by 6 bases and J by 11 bases. This CDR3 spans 14 amino acids. The CDR3 nucleotides read TGTGCCAGCAGCAGACCGGGACAGAGTATTAAGCAGTACTTC. Its translation is CASSRPGQSIKQYF.

The chain joins TRBV20-1 to TRBJ1-5, with 9 positions matching TRBD1. The J segment lost 3 bases and the V segment lost 5 bases, leaving 2 bases of the junction unmatched. Germline V gene data show CDR1 as DFQATT and CDR2 as SNEGSKA (reference sequence). The CDR3 is 13 amino acids. DNA for the CDR3: TGCAGTGCTGACAGGGGGAACAATCAGCCCCAGCATTTT. Its protein product is CSADRGNNQPQHF.

The V call is TRBV12-3 or TRBV12-4, the J call TRBJ1-1, with no clear D. The V end was cut by 5 bases, the J end by 4 bases, with 11 bases between. The CDR3 loop spans 13 amino acids. CDR3 in DNA: TGTGCCAGCAGTCAAGGGTACCGCACTGAAGCTTTCTTT. Translating it yields CASSQGYRTEAFF.

This chain uses TRBV7-2 with TRBJ1-2; D is unresolved. The germline V and J ends were trimmed by 1 base and 2 bases, with 11 bases remaining between them. CDR3 length equals 15 residues. CDR1 and CDR2 (germline): SGHTA, FQGNSA. The CDR3 protein is CASSLVGPGNYGYTF. The DNA for the CDR3 is TGTGCCAGCAGCTTAGTAGGCCCGGGGAACTATGGCTACACCTTC.

The V gene is TRBV6-6, the J gene TRBJ1-2; the D gene is possibly TRBD1 (6 bases). The germline V and J ends were trimmed by 8 bases and 7 bases, with 14 bases remaining between them. CDR1 and CDR2 from the germline V gene are MNHNY and SVGAGI (reference sequence). There are 12 residues in the CDR3. The CDR3 DNA reads as TGTGCCAGCTCGTTAGGGGGGGCTGGCTACACCTTC. Its translation is CASSLGGAGYTF.

This clonotype appeared many times. The V and J genes are TRBV20-1 and TRBJ2-7, with 9 bases matching TRBD1. Germline V gene sequence: CDR1 DFQATT, CDR2 SNEGSKA (reference sequence). CDR3 length: 13 residues. The CDR3 DNA sequence: TGCAGCGCTCGGGACAGGGCGTCTTACGAGCAGTACTTC. Translating gives CSARDRASYEQYF.

The rearrangement uses TRBV5-6 and TRBJ2-7; maybe TRBD1 (7 bases). Trimming took off 4 bases at V and 3 bases at J, with 11 bases between the two ends. This CDR3 is 13 amino acids long. Germline lookup yields CDR1 SGHDT and CDR2 YYEEEE. CDR3 coding DNA: TGTGCCAGCAGCAGTCAGGGGGGCTACGAGCAGTACTTC. Its protein product is CASSSQGGYEQYF.

This clonotype has more than one count but fewer than ten. The V and J genes are TRBV14 and TRBJ2-5; TRBD1 or TRBD2 may be the D gene (5 bases each). The germline CDR1 and CDR2 sequences are SGHDN and FVKESK. The CDR3 spans 13 residues. With 1 base removed from V and 5 bases from J, the gap between germline ends came to 8 bases. CDR3 sequence (DNA): TGTGCCAGCAGCCAAGGACAGCGGGAGACCCAGTACTTC. It encodes CASSQGQRETQYF.

The CDR3 here is CASSFDIREKLFF. Written as DNA, the CDR3 is TGCGCCAGCAGCTTCGATATTAGGGAAAAACTGTTTTTT. The V and J genes are TRBV5-1 and TRBJ1-4, with D unresolved. Germline lookup yields CDR1 SGHRS and CDR2 YFSETQ. The length of the CDR3 is 13 residues. Trimming took 2 bases from V and 8 from J, leaving 10 bases between them.

V usage is TRBV19 and J usage is TRBJ2-1; TRBD2 might be the D (5 bases). The germline V gene has CDR1 LNHDA and CDR2 SQIVND (reference sequence). This CDR3 contains 13 residues. The V gene lost 9 bases and the J gene lost 2 bases, with 11 bases spanning the gap. The CDR3 coding sequence is TGTGCCAGCGCGGACGGGACCTACAATGAGCAGTTCTTC. Its protein is CASADGTYNEQFF.

The chain couples TRBV29-1 to TRBJ2-6; 7 bases match TRBD1. The junction had 6 bases not matched to a gene; V was cut back by 6 bases and J by 4 bases. Per germline, CDR1 SQVTM and CDR2 ANQGSEA. This CDR3 has 14 residues. The CDR3 sequence is CSVTTGPGANVLTF. DNA for the CDR3: TGCAGCGTGACGACAGGGCCCGGGGCCAACGTCCTGACTTTC.

The gene calls are TRBV11-2 and TRBJ2-7; the D gene could be TRBD1 or TRBD2 (5 bases each). Trimming pared 0 bases from V and 7 bases from J, leaving 16 bases between. This CDR3 contains 15 residues. In germline, CDR1 is SGHAT, CDR2 FQNNGV. CDR3 sequence (DNA): TGTGCCAGCAGCTTAGAATGGTTGGGGGTCGGGGAGCAGTACTTC. Encoded protein: CASSLEWLGVGEQYF.

The V call is TRBV20-1, the J call TRBJ2-5, with D perhaps matching TRBD2 (5 bases). The assigned J gene may be wrong: the sequence end matches TRBJ2-1 better. In germline, CDR1 is DFQATT, CDR2 SNEGSKA (reference sequence). The CDR3 contains 12 residues. In DNA, the CDR3 is TGCAGTGCTAGTCGGGGTAATTTTGTGCAGTTCTTC. The encoded protein is CSASRGNFVQFF.

The genes are TRBV9 and TRBJ2-1; 13 positions match TRBD2. CDR1 SGDLS and CDR2 YYNGEE come from the germline V gene. With 0 bases clipped from V and 1 base from J, the junction kept 1 base outside the gene matches. This CDR3 comprises 17 residues. CDR3 DNA sequence: TGTGCCAGCAGCGTAGGGACTAGCGGGAGTTCCTACAATGAGCAGTTCTTC. Protein product: CASSVGTSGSSYNEQFF.

The chain is built from TRBV5-4 and TRBJ2-1; weak D call: TRBD1 (5 bases). Trimming took off 0 bases at V and 5 bases at J, with 12 bases between the two ends. The CDR3 extends over 15 amino acids. Germline V gives CDR1 SGHNT, CDR2 YYREEE (reference sequence). CDR3 coding DNA: TGTGCCAGCAGCTTGGGACAGAGGTTTGACAATGAGCAGTTCTTC. This codes for CASSLGQRFDNEQFF.

This clonotype was picked up a small number of times. This chain joins TRBV29-1 and TRBJ1-1, with TRBD1 identical over 7 bases. CDR1 and CDR2 from the germline V gene are SQVTM and ANQGSEA. Trimming removed 6 bases from V and 2 bases from J; junction bases left unmatched: 6. The CDR3 runs to 13 residues. The DNA of the CDR3 is TGCAGCGTGTCCCGGGACAGCAACACTGAAGCTTTCTTT. Amino acids: CSVSRDSNTEAFF.

This chain joins TRBV2 and TRBJ2-5; D remains unclear. The J call is uncertain, as TRBJ2-7 better fits the DNA end. The CDR3 extends over 13 amino acids. Germline CDR1 and CDR2: SNHLY and FYNNEI. The CDR3 DNA reads TGTGCCAGCAGTTCCGGGCCCGCGGACGAGCAGTACTTC. Translated: CASSSGPADEQYF.

This clonotype was counted between two and nine times. The chain recombines TRBV27 with TRBJ2-4; TRBD2 is a possible D gene (5 bases). The DNA end lines up better with TRBJ2-7; the J call may be wrong. The CDR3 is 16 amino acids. Germline V gene data show CDR1 as MNHEY and CDR2 as SMNVEV (reference sequence). CDR3 protein: CASSFLNTGIAGEQYF. The CDR3 DNA reads TGTGCCAGCAGTTTTTTGAATACCGGGATTGCGGGCGAGCAGTACTTC.

This chain connects TRBV5-6 to TRBJ1-4, with D possibly matching TRBD1 (5 bases). The germline V and J ends were trimmed by 7 bases and 6 bases, with 13 bases remaining between them. The CDR3 contains 13 residues. Per the germline V gene, CDR1 is SGHDT and CDR2 is YYEEEE. The CDR3 sequence: CASRAGLDEKLFF. The CDR3 coding sequence is TGTGCCAGCCGTGCAGGGTTAGATGAAAAACTGTTTTTT.